Below are 25 T cell receptor beta chains sequenced from a single sample in a study of blood T cell repertoires in COVID-19. Some clones are missing from TCRdb's copy, which holds only in-frame ones; the method was immunoSEQ multiplex PCR. The sample lists 20,000 to 25,000 clones; 65% to 90% were seen once. The sequenced sample consisted of peripheral blood. The receptors were sampled from a woman older than 75 with acute or convalescent COVID-19.

This clone appeared a few times. CDR3 bases: TGTGCCTCCAAAAAAGAACAGTTTAATTCACCCCTCCACTTT. Protein product: CASKKEQFNSPLHF. V usage is TRBV11-3 and J usage is TRBJ1-6, with no clear D. V lost 11 bases to trimming and J lost 6 bases, with 17 bases between them. Germline loops: CDR1 SGHNT, CDR2 YENEEA. This CDR3 is 14 amino acids long.

This clone was seen more than once but under ten times. This chain uses TRBV18 with TRBJ2-3; 9 bases agree with TRBD2. V lost 2 bases, J lost 1 base, and 13 bases stayed unmatched. CDR1 is KGHSH and CDR2 is LQKENI in the germline V gene. The CDR3 runs to 19 residues. The CDR3 DNA is TGTGCCAGCTCACCAAGAAGGGCTAGCGGGATTGGGGGCACAGATACGCAGTATTTT. Translated, it gives CASSPRRASGIGGTDTQYF. Variable domain in full (rest from reference TRBV18 and TRBJ2-3): NAGVMQNPRHLVRRRGQEARLRCSPMKGHSHVYWYRQLPEEGLKFMVYLQKENIIDESGMPKERFSAEFPKEGPSILRIQQVVRGDSAAYFCASSPRRASGIGGTDTQYFGPGTRLTVL.

V gene TRBV5-5 combines with J gene TRBJ2-5, with TRBD1 matching over 7 bases. With 4 bases clipped from V and 5 bases from J, the junction kept 8 bases outside the gene matches. The CDR3 extends over 14 amino acids. Germline loops: CDR1 SGHKS, CDR2 YYEKEE (reference sequence). The CDR3 DNA is TGTGCCAGCAGCCTCACAGGGGCCAGGGAGACCCAGTACTTC. Translation: CASSLTGARETQYF.

The rearrangement links TRBV4-3 to TRBJ1-2, with unresolved D. The V gene's germline CDR1 is LGHNA and CDR2 YSLEER. The CDR3 runs to 15 residues. V dropped 0 bases and J dropped 8 bases, with 16 bases sitting between them. The CDR3 coding sequence is TGCGCCAGCAGCCAAGATCGTAGAGTCCTTCGGGGCTACACCTTC. Encoded protein: CASSQDRRVLRGYTF.

The chain carries TRBV19 and TRBJ2-1; TRBD2 matches 13 bases. Trimming took 6 bases from V and 8 from J; bases not matched to a gene: 10. The CDR3 runs 16 residues. Germline V gene lookup returns CDR1 LNHDA and CDR2 SQIVND (reference sequence). In nucleotides, the CDR3 is TGTGCCAGTAGCATGGGTGGGACTAGCGGGGCACATGAGCAGTTCTTC. Translating it yields CASSMGGTSGAHEQFF.

The genes are TRBV18 and TRBJ2-1; 15 bases agree with TRBD2. This CDR3 has 18 residues. Germline V gene sequence: CDR1 KGHSH, CDR2 LQKENI. Losses at the gene ends were 3 bases for V and 4 bases for J; bases not matched to a gene: 7. The DNA of the CDR3 is TGTGCCAGCTCACCGGGACTAGCGGGGGGATTACTATACAATGAGCAGTTCTTC. This codes for CASSPGLAGGLLYNEQFF.

This clone appeared once. The rearrangement links TRBV5-4 to TRBJ1-3, with 9 bases aligning to TRBD1. Per the germline V gene, CDR1 is SGHNT and CDR2 is YYREEE (reference sequence). V lost 0 bases to trimming and J lost 7 bases; unmatched junction nucleotides: 8. CDR3 size: 16 residues. Here the CDR3 reads CASSLGGGQGPNTIYF. The CDR3 DNA reads TGTGCCAGCAGCTTGGGGGGGGGACAGGGCCCCAACACCATATATTTT.

The chain uses TRBV27 and TRBJ1-1, with a possible D match to TRBD1 (6 bases). Trimming pared 6 bases from V and 6 bases from J, leaving 23 bases between. The germline V gene encodes CDR1 MNHEY and CDR2 SMNVEV (reference sequence). This CDR3 comprises 16 residues. Here the CDR3 reads CASSARWSSGGSEAFF. CDR3 DNA sequence: TGTGCCAGCAGCGCCCGATGGTCTTCGGGGGGCTCTGAAGCTTTCTTT.

The rearrangement links TRBV19 to TRBJ1-4, with D possibly being TRBD1 (5 bases). The germline V gene encodes CDR1 LNHDA and CDR2 SQIVND (reference sequence). Trimming took 3 bases from V and 7 from J, leaving 12 bases between them. This CDR3 is built from 14 residues. In DNA, the CDR3 is TGTGCCAGTAGTATCGGGGGAGTAGGTGAAAAACTGTTTTTT. Amino acid sequence: CASSIGGVGEKLFF.

The chain uses TRBV10-2 and TRBJ2-5; TRBD1 matches 9 bases. V lost 7 bases and J lost 5; bases outside the gene matches: 2. The germline CDR1 and CDR2 sequences are WSHSY and SAAADI. The CDR3 has 12 residues. CDR3 in amino acids: CASTTGGETQYF. The CDR3 coding sequence is TGCGCCAGCACTACAGGGGGCGAGACCCAGTACTTC.

The rearrangement links TRBV10-3 to TRBJ1-1; 7 positions agree with TRBD1. J lost 0 bases, V lost 7 bases, and 5 bases had no gene match. Germline V lookup: CDR1 ENHRY, CDR2 SYGVKD. The CDR3 loop spans 14 amino acids. CDR3 sequence: CAITGTGVNTEAFF. The CDR3 coding sequence is TGTGCCATCACCGGAACAGGGGTGAACACTGAAGCTTTCTTT.

V and J are TRBV6-2 or TRBV6-3 and TRBJ2-5, with D possibly being TRBD2 (7 bases). CDR1 MNHEY and CDR2 SVGEGT come from the germline V gene. V shed 5 bases and J shed 1 base, with 11 bases lying between them. CDR3 size: 14 residues. CDR3 DNA sequence: TGTGCCAGCAGTCACGGGGGGCTCCAAGAGACCCAGTACTTC. As protein: CASSHGGLQETQYF.

V is TRBV4-3 and J is TRBJ2-2, with 7 nucleotides matching TRBD2. V was clipped by 0 bases and J by 5 bases; unmatched bases: 3. This CDR3 is built from 15 residues. Germline CDR1 is LGHNA and CDR2 is YSLEER. The CDR3: CASSQEGLTTGELFF. In DNA, the CDR3 is TGCGCCAGCAGCCAAGAGGGACTAACGACCGGGGAGCTGTTTTTT.

The V call is TRBV7-2, the J call TRBJ1-2; weak D call: TRBD1 (5 bases). The CDR3 sequence is 14 residues long. V lost 4 bases to trimming and J lost 4 bases, with 13 bases between them. CDR1 and CDR2 from the germline V gene are SGHTA and FQGNSA. The CDR3 loop is CASSSHRSFYGYTF. The CDR3 region has the DNA TGTGCCAGCAGCTCCCACAGGAGTTTCTATGGCTACACCTTC.

The rearrangement links TRBV9 to TRBJ1-6; a possible D gene is TRBD1 (6 bases). The CDR3 loop spans 15 amino acids. Germline V lookup: CDR1 SGDLS, CDR2 YYNGEE. Trimming cost V 4 bases and J 10 bases, with 18 bases left between them. This CDR3 reads CASSPNRVVGSPLHF. CDR3 bases: TGTGCCAGCAGCCCAAACAGGGTAGTTGGATCACCCCTCCACTTT.

The V and J genes are TRBV29-1 and TRBJ2-7; D unresolved. Germline V gives CDR1 SQVTM, CDR2 ANQGSEA. The ends were cut back, 4 bases at V and 7 bases at J, with 14 bases in the middle. The CDR3 contains 12 residues. CDR3 amino acids: CSVGVGSWEQYF. CDR3 coding DNA: TGCAGCGTTGGTGTGGGCTCCTGGGAGCAGTACTTC.

The chain couples TRBV29-1 to TRBJ1-2; 8 bases align to TRBD1. V lost 4 bases, J lost 4 bases, and 11 bases stayed unmatched. The germline V gene has CDR1 SQVTM and CDR2 ANQGSEA. The CDR3 spans 15 residues. The CDR3 protein is CSVVRDGQGGYGYTF. The CDR3 nucleotides read TGCAGCGTTGTCAGAGACGGACAGGGAGGCTATGGCTACACCTTC.

V gene TRBV7-2 combines with J gene TRBJ1-1; tentatively, D is TRBD1 (6 bases). The germline V gene encodes CDR1 SGHTA and CDR2 FQGNSA. The CDR3 runs 14 residues. Trimming removed 0 bases at V and 14 bases at J, with 19 bases between. DNA of the CDR3: TGTGCCAGCAGCTTAGCGCCGGGACAACCGACTGGATTCTTT. This translates into CASSLAPGQPTGFF.

The J gene is TRBJ2-7, the V gene TRBV27; TRBD1 matches 10 bases. The V segment lost 6 bases and the J segment 3 bases; nucleotides outside the gene matches: 5. This CDR3 is built from 14 residues. The germline V gene has CDR1 MNHEY and CDR2 SMNVEV (reference sequence). The CDR3 DNA is TGTGCCAGCAGACTCGGACAGGGGGTCTACGAGCAGTACTTC. Translation: CASRLGQGVYEQYF.

The J gene is TRBJ2-7, the V gene TRBV27; a possible D gene is TRBD2 (6 bases). V lost 6 bases to trimming and J lost 7 bases, with 28 bases between them. Per germline, CDR1 MNHEY and CDR2 SMNVEV (reference sequence). The CDR3 contains 17 residues. The chain's CDR3 is CASSNPRPGEATREQYF. The DNA of the CDR3 is TGTGCCAGCAGCAACCCCCGACCGGGAGAGGCGACTCGGGAGCAGTACTTC.

The chain uses TRBV4-1 and TRBJ1-2, with 7 nucleotides matching TRBD1. V trimming: 4 bases; J trimming: 6 bases; junction bases outside the gene matches: 14. This CDR3 region has 16 residues. CDR1 and CDR2 (germline): MGHRA, YSYEKL. CDR3 region: CASSPRTGPTKDGYTF. The CDR3 bases are TGCGCCAGCAGCCCTCGGACAGGCCCGACTAAGGATGGCTACACCTTC.

The gene calls are TRBV5-5 and TRBJ1-3; 7 nucleotides agree with TRBD1. This CDR3 has 15 residues. CDR1 SGHKS and CDR2 YYEKEE come from the germline V gene (reference sequence). The ends lost 3 bases at V and 4 bases at J; junction bases unmatched: 7. CDR3 residues: CASSSEGASGNTIYF. As DNA, the CDR3 is TGTGCCAGCAGCTCGGAGGGGGCGAGCGGAAACACCATATATTTT.

This clone was recorded only once. The genes are TRBV5-8 and TRBJ2-7; 11 bases are shared with TRBD2. The V gene's germline CDR1 is SGHTS and CDR2 YDEGEE. The ends lost 2 bases at V and 4 bases at J; junction bases unmatched: 8. This CDR3 region has 16 residues. The CDR3: CASSFVTSGIGYEQYF. The CDR3 coding sequence is TGTGCCAGCAGCTTTGTGACTAGCGGGATAGGGTACGAGCAGTACTTC.

The chain links TRBV15 to TRBJ1-2; D is unclear. V lost 0 bases to trimming and J lost 6 bases, with 17 bases between them. Germline V gene data show CDR1 as LNHNV and CDR2 as YYDKDF (reference sequence). The length of the CDR3 is 16 residues. As DNA, the CDR3 is TGTGCCACCAGCAGAGATATAAGTGGGCTGGTTAATGGCTACACCTTC. Translating it yields CATSRDISGLVNGYTF.

This sequence joins TRBV4-1 and TRBJ1-3; the match to TRBD1 covers 7 bases. This CDR3 is 18 amino acids long. Trimming at V came to 2 bases and at J to 1 base, leaving 11 bases not matched to a gene. CDR1 and CDR2 from the germline V gene are MGHRA and YSYEKL. The CDR3 bases are TGCGCCAGCAGCCAACCCGACAGGGAATTTGATTCTGGAAACACCATATATTTT. Translating it yields CASSQPDREFDSGNTIYF.